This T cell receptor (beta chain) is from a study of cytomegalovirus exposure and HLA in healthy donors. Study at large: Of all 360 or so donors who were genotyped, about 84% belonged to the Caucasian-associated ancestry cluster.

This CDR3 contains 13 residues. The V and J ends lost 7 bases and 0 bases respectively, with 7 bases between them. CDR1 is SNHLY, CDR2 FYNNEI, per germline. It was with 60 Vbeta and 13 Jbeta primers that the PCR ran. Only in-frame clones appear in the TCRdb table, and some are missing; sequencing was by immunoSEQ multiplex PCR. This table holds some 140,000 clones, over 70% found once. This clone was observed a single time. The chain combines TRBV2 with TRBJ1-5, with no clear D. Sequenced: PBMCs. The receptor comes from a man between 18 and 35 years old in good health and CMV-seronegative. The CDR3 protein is CASTFYSNQPQHF. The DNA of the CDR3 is TGTGCCAGCACTTTTTATAGCAATCAGCCCCAGCATTTT.